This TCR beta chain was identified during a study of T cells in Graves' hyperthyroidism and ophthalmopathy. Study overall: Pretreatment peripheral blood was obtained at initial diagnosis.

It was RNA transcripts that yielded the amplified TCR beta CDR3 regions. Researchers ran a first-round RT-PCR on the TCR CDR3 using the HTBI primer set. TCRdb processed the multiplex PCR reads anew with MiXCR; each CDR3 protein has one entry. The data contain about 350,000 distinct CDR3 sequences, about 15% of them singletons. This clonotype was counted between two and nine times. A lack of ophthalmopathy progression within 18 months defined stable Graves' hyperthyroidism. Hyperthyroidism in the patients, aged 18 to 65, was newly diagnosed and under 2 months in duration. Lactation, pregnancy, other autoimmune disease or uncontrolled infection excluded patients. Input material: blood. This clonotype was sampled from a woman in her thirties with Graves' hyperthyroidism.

The CDR3 loop is CAISEEWDRRVNTEAFF. CDR3 bases: TGTGCCATCAGTGAGGAGTGGGACAGGCGGGTGAACACTGAAGCTTTCTTT. The chain has TRBV10-3 and TRBJ1-1, with TRBD1 matching over 8 bases. J lost 0 bases, V lost 2 bases, and 8 bases had no gene match. From germline, CDR1 is ENHRY and CDR2 SYGVKD. This CDR3 has 17 residues.